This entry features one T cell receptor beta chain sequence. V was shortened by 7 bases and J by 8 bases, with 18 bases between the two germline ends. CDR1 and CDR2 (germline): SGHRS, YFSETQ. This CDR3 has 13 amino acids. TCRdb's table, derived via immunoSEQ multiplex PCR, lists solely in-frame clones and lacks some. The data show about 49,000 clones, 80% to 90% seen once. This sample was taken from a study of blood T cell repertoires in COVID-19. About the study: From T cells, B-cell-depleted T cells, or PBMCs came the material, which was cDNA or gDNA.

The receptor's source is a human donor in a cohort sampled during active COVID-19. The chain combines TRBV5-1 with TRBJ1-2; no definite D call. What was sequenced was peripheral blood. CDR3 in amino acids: CASDPPGFRGYTF. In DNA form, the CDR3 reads TGCGCCAGCGACCCCCCGGGGTTCCGGGGCTACACCTTC.